This T cell receptor (beta chain) was observed in a study of naive and memory T cell subsets. Points from the study as a whole: The RNA method is potentially sensitive to activation and differentiation changes.

The library had UMIs added by 3' ligation of an oligonucleotide to TCR cDNA. Adult healthy volunteers gave 2.5 ml peripheral blood for whole-blood RNA. As to this clonotype: What it binds is not known.

The SP2 primer and nested alpha and beta constant region primers amplified ligated cDNA in four rounds. One entry per CDR3 protein results from TCRdb running MiXCR on the 5' RACE reads. The table lists some 60,000 distinct CDR3 sequences, 8% of them singletons. The receptor's source is a female donor in good health.

The chain's CDR3 is CSVSWTRNTGELFF. The CDR3 DNA sequence: TGCAGCGTATCCTGGACTCGCAACACCGGGGAGCTGTTTTTT. The chain uses TRBV29-1 and TRBJ2-2; a possible D gene is TRBD2 (5 bases). In germline, CDR1 is SQVTM, CDR2 ANQGSEA. With 6 bases removed from V and 2 bases from J, the gap between germline ends came to 13 bases. The CDR3 extends over 14 amino acids.